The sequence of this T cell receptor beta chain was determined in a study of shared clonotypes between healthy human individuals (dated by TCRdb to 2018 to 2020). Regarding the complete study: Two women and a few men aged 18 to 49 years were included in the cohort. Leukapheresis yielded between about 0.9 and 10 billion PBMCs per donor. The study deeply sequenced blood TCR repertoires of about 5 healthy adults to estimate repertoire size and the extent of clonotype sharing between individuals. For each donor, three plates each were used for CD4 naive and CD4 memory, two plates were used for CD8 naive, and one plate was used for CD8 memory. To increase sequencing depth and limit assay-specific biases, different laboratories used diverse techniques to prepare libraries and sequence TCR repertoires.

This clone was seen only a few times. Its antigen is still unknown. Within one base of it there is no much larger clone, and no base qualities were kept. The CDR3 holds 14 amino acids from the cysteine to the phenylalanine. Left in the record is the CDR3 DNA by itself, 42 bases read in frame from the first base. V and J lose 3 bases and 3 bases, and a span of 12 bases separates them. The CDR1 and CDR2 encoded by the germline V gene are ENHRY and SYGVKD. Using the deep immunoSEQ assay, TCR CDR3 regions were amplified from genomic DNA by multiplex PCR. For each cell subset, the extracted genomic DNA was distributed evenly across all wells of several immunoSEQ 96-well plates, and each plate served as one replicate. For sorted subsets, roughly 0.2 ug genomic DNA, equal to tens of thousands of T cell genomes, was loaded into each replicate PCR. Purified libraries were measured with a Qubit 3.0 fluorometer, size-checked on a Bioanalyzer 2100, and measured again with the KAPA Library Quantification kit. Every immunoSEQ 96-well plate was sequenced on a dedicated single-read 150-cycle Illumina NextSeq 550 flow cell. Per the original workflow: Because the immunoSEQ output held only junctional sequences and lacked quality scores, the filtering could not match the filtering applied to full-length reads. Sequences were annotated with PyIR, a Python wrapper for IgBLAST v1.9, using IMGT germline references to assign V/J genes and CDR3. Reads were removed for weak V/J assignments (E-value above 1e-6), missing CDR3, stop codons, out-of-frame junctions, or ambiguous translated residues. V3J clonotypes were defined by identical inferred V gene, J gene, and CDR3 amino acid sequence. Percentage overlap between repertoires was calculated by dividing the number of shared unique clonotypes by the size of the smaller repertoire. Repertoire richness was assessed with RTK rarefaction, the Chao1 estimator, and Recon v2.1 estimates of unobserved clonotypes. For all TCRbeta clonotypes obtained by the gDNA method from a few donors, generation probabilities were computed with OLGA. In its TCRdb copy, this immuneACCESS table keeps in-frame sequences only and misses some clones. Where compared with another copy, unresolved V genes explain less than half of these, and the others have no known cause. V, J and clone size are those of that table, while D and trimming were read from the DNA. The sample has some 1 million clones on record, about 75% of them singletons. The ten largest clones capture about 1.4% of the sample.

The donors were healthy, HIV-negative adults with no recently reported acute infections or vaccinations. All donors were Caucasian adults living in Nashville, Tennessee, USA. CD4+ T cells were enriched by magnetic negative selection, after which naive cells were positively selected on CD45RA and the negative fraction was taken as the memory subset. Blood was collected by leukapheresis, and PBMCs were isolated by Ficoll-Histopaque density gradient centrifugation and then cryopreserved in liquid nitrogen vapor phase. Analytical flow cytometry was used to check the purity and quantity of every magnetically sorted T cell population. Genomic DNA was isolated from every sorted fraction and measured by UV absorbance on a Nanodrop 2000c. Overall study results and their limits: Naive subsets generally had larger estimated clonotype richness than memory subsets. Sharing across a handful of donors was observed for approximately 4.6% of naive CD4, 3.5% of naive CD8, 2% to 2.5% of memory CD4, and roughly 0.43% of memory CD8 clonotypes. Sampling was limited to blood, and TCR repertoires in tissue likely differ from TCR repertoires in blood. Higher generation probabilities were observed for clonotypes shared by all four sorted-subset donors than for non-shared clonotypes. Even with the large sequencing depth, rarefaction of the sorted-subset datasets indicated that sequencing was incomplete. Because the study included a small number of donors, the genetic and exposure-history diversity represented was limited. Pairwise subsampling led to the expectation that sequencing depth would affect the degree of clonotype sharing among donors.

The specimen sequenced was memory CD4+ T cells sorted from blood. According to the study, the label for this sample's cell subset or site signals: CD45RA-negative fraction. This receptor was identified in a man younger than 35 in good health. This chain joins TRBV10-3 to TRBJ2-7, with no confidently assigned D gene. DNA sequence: TGTGCCATCAGTGATAACTCAAACCTCTACGAGCAGTACTTC. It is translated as CAISDNSNLYEQYF.